The next 29 T cell receptor beta chains were all read from a single sample in a study of Graves' ophthalmopathy and Graves' hyperthyroidism. Beta-chain TCR CDR3 regions were amplified from RNA transcripts. First-round RT-PCR with HTBI primers preceded a second-round multiplex PCR. TCRdb re-called the multiplex PCR reads with MiXCR, one entry per CDR3 protein. This repertoire shows 680,000 or so distinct CDR3 sequences, about 24% found once; its top ten account for approximately 6.5%. The sample consisted of peripheral blood. The source is a woman aged 18 to 35 with stable Graves' hyperthyroidism. Some clones in this sample may be carry-over from other donors' samples.

This clonotype has a count of ten or more. V is TRBV28 and J is TRBJ1-5; D not certain. The CDR3 runs to 15 residues. V was cut by 9 bases and J by 0 bases, with 15 bases left in between. CDR1 MDHEN and CDR2 SYDVKM come from the germline V gene. The CDR3 loop reads CASRGGKYSNQPQHF. CDR3 sequence (DNA): TGTGCCAGTAGAGGCGGGAAATATAGCAATCAGCCCCAGCATTTT. Variable domain in full (rest from reference TRBV28 and TRBJ1-5): DVKVTQSSRYLVKRTGEKVFLECVQDMDHENMFWYRQDPGLGLRLIYFSYDVKMKEKGDIPEGYSVSREKKERFSLILESASTNQTSMYLCASRGGKYSNQPQHFGDGTRLSIL.

This clonotype was counted ten times or more. The rearrangement uses TRBV7-2 and TRBJ1-2, with a tentative D call TRBD1 (6 bases). In germline, CDR1 is SGHTA, CDR2 FQGNSA. Trimming removed 4 bases from V and 5 bases from J, with 14 bases in between. This CDR3 has 14 amino acids. As DNA, the CDR3 is TGTGCCAGCAGCTCGATGCAGGGGAGTTATGGCTACACCTTC. Its translation is CASSSMQGSYGYTF.

At least ten counts were recorded for this clonotype. The J gene is TRBJ2-7, the V gene TRBV9; D assignment may be TRBD1 or TRBD2 (5 bases each). V was clipped by 2 bases and J by 0 bases, with 12 bases between them. The CDR3 is 15 residues long. CDR1 is SGDLS, CDR2 YYNGEE, per germline. DNA for the CDR3: TGTGCCAGCAGCGTCCGGGACGACCGCTCCTACGAGCAGTACTTC. It is translated as CASSVRDDRSYEQYF.

The chain is built from TRBV15 and TRBJ1-3; no clear D. CDR3 size: 15 residues. The V and J ends lost 1 base and 4 bases respectively, with 11 bases between them. Per germline, CDR1 LNHNV and CDR2 YYDKDF (reference sequence). The CDR3 spells CATSRVAGTGNTIYF. The CDR3 coding sequence is TGTGCCACCAGCAGAGTAGCGGGCACAGGAAACACCATATATTTT.

This clonotype was observed at least ten times. The chain employs TRBV27 and TRBJ1-6; D might be TRBD1 (6 bases). Germline loops: CDR1 MNHEY, CDR2 SMNVEV (reference sequence). This CDR3 has 13 amino acids. V lost 8 bases and J 10 bases, leaving 15 bases between the germline ends. The CDR3 loop is CASGPTGQSPLHF. DNA of the CDR3: TGTGCCAGCGGACCCACAGGGCAATCACCCCTCCACTTT.

The V and J genes are TRBV4-2 and TRBJ2-5; 12 bases are a match to TRBD1. Germline trimming cut 3 bases from V and 5 bases from J; bases unmatched to any gene: 10. This CDR3 contains 17 residues. Looked up from germline, CDR1 is LGHNA and CDR2 is YNFKEQ. The CDR3 bases are TGTGCCAGCAGCCAGGCCCGCGGGACAGGGGGCGGTGAGACCCAGTACTTC. It specifies CASSQARGTGGGETQYF.

Ten or more counts support this clonotype. The chain couples TRBV12-3 or TRBV12-4 to TRBJ1-2; 7 bases are a match to TRBD1. The J segment lost 4 bases and the V segment lost 5 bases, leaving 4 bases of the junction unmatched. The CDR3 consists of 13 residues. The CDR3 spells CASSQTGPYGYTF. Here the CDR3 DNA reads TGTGCCAGCAGTCAGACAGGGCCCTATGGCTACACCTTC.

There are many counts of this clonotype. V gene TRBV12-3 or TRBV12-4 combines with J gene TRBJ1-6; D possibly corresponds to TRBD1 (5 bases). The CDR3 totals 14 residues. V was clipped by 5 bases and J by 9 bases, with 14 bases between them. In DNA, the CDR3 is TGTGCCAGCAGTGGTGACAGAACTGGTTCACCCCTCCACTTT. Translation gives CASSGDRTGSPLHF.

The chain is built from TRBV2 and TRBJ1-2, with 8 bases aligning to TRBD1. J was trimmed by 8 bases and V by 3 bases; bases with no gene match: 17. Germline V CDR1 and CDR2: SNHLY, FYNNEI. The CDR3 extends over 17 amino acids. Written as DNA, the CDR3 is TGTGCCAGCAGTGAGGCAGGGGGCTCCTTCTTGGGTGTCGGCTACACCTTC. Amino acid sequence: CASSEAGGSFLGVGYTF.

A word on this clonotype: Sequence at one end of the junction differs from germline and may be a read error. The chain uses TRBV6-1 and TRBJ2-5; no clear D gene. The CDR3 is made up of 15 amino acids. Germline values: CDR1 MNHNS, CDR2 SASEGT. In nucleotides, the CDR3 is TGTGCCAGCAGTGGCCGCTTTACGTACCAAGAGACCCAGTGCTTC. Translating it yields CASSGRFTYQETQCF.

This clonotype was seen at least ten times. The chain recombines TRBV20-1 with TRBJ2-5; 9 bases line up with TRBD1. Germline V gene data show CDR1 as DFQATT and CDR2 as SNEGSKA (reference sequence). The CDR3 length is 19 residues. After removal of 0 bases from V and 0 bases from J, the junction contained 14 bases not matched to a gene. The CDR3 bases are TGCAGTGCTAGAGATCTAAGGGCGGGGACAGGGTATTACCAAGAGACCCAGTACTTC. Amino acids: CSARDLRAGTGYYQETQYF.

This clonotype was detected only a few times. The V and J genes are TRBV11-2 and TRBJ2-4; maybe TRBD2 (5 bases). From germline, CDR1 is SGHAT and CDR2 FQNNGV. The CDR3 consists of 16 residues. V lost 0 bases and J lost 1, with 10 bases in between. CDR3 in amino acids: CASSLDPGVAKNIQYF. The CDR3 region has the DNA TGTGCCAGCAGCTTAGACCCCGGGGTGGCCAAAAACATTCAGTACTTC. Full variable domain (remainder filled in from reference TRBV11-2 and TRBJ2-4): EAGVAQSPRYKIIEKRQSVAFWCNPISGHATLYWYQQILGQGPKLLIQFQNNGVVDDSQLPKDRFSAERLKGVDSTLKIQPAKLEDSAVYLCASSLDPGVAKNIQYFGAGTRLSVL.

The chain has TRBV4-1 and TRBJ2-5; 7 bases match TRBD2. With V trimmed by 4 bases and J by 4 bases, 9 bases remained unmatched. CDR1 and CDR2 from the germline V gene are MGHRA and YSYEKL. CDR3 length: 15 residues. Written as DNA, the CDR3 is TGCGCCAGCAGCCCCGAGGGGAGGGTGGGAGAGACCCAGTACTTC. Amino acids: CASSPEGRVGETQYF.

This clonotype was recorded many times. The CDR3 loop is CATSLQGENTEAFF. The CDR3 DNA follows: TGTGCCACCAGCTTACAGGGTGAGAACACTGAAGCTTTCTTT. The V gene is TRBV15, the J gene TRBJ1-1; a weak D match, TRBD1 (6 bases). Germline lookup yields CDR1 LNHNV and CDR2 YYDKDF (reference sequence). The CDR3 runs to 14 residues. Trimming cost V 5 bases and J 1 base, with 11 bases left between them.

This clonotype showed up just a few times. This rearrangement joins TRBV5-1 to TRBJ2-5; D may be TRBD2 (5 bases). Per germline, CDR1 SGHRS and CDR2 YFSETQ. This CDR3 comprises 15 residues. Trimming removed 1 base at V and 1 base at J, with 11 bases between. As DNA, the CDR3 is TGCGCCAGCAGCTTGAACGGGGTTAGCCAAGAGACCCAGTACTTC. Residues: CASSLNGVSQETQYF. Full variable domain (rest looked up from reference TRBV5-1 and TRBJ2-5): KAGVTQTPRYLIKTRGQQVTLSCSPISGHRSVSWYQQTPGQGLQFLFEYFSETQRNKGNFPGRFSGRQFSNSRSEMNVSTLELGDSALYLCASSLNGVSQETQYFGPGTRLLVL.

The rearrangement joins TRBV11-2 to TRBJ2-7, with TRBD1 matching 7 bases. Germline V gene data show CDR1 as SGHAT and CDR2 as FQNNGV. V lost 0 bases, J lost 2 bases, and 7 bases stayed unmatched. This CDR3 has 16 residues. CDR3 protein: CASSLEGTTGTYEQYF. In DNA, the CDR3 is TGTGCCAGCAGCTTAGAAGGCACGACAGGGACCTACGAGCAGTACTTC. The variable domain in full, with the rest retrieved from reference TRBV11-2 and TRBJ2-7, is EAGVAQSPRYKIIEKRQSVAFWCNPISGHATLYWYQQILGQGPKLLIQFQNNGVVDDSQLPKDRFSAERLKGVDSTLKIQPAKLEDSAVYLCASSLEGTTGTYEQYFGPGTRLTVT.

This clonotype was counted many times. The V and J genes are TRBV11-2 and TRBJ2-7; D remains ambiguous. The V and J ends lost 4 bases and 4 bases respectively, with 14 bases between them. This CDR3 spans 14 amino acids. Germline V gives CDR1 SGHAT, CDR2 FQNNGV. The CDR3 is CASSSNTRPYEQYF. CDR3 in DNA: TGTGCCAGCAGCTCCAATACAAGGCCATACGAGCAGTACTTC.

The rearrangement joins TRBV27 to TRBJ2-7, with TRBD1 as a possible D gene (6 bases). CDR1 is MNHEY, CDR2 SMNVEV, per germline (reference sequence). V lost 8 bases to trimming and J lost 0 bases, with 11 bases between them. CDR3 length: 13 amino acids. The CDR3 spells CASGTSSSYEQYF. CDR3 in DNA: TGTGCCAGCGGGACATCGAGCTCCTACGAGCAGTACTTC.

In this sample, this clonotype turned up many times. One end of the junction does not line up with germline, which may come from a read error. This CDR3 is CASSLGLLPLF. Written as DNA, the CDR3 is TGTGCCAGCAGCTTAGGCCTGCTTCCCTTATTC. The chain recombines TRBV7-2 with TRBJ2-7; D is ambiguous. Germline CDR1 and CDR2: SGHTA and FQGNSA. The CDR3 consists of 11 residues.

The chain employs TRBV9 and TRBJ2-2; TRBD2 matches 11 bases. With V trimmed by 0 bases and J by 4 bases, 2 bases remained unmatched. CDR1 and CDR2 from the germline V gene are SGDLS and YYNGEE. This CDR3 region has 16 residues. CDR3 in DNA: TGTGCCAGCAGCGTAGTAGCGGGGGGGATCACCGGGGAGCTGTTTTTT. This encodes CASSVVAGGITGELFF.

The table lists this clonotype with many counts. This rearrangement joins TRBV20-1 to TRBJ1-3; a weak D match, TRBD1 (5 bases). The CDR3 covers 15 residues. The germline V and J ends were trimmed by 5 bases and 1 base, with 15 bases remaining between them. CDR1 and CDR2 (germline): DFQATT, SNEGSKA (reference sequence). The CDR3 coding sequence is TGCAGTGCTCGGGGGGGGGTAGGGTCTGGAAACACCATATATTTT. Translating it yields CSARGGVGSGNTIYF.

Remarks on this clonotype: An end of the junction does not agree with germline; a read error may underlie this. The chain has TRBV12-3 or TRBV12-4 and TRBJ1-6; D perhaps matches TRBD1 (6 bases). The CDR3 contains 17 residues. CDR3 coding DNA: TGTGCCAGCAGTTTTAGGTCGGGGGCCGATTATAATTCACACCTCCACTTT. Encoded protein: CASSFRSGADYNSHLHF.

V gene TRBV6-5 combines with J gene TRBJ2-7, with 8 positions matching TRBD2. The trim removed 6 bases at V and 4 bases at J, leaving 11 bases unmatched. Germline CDR1 is MNHEY and CDR2 is SVGAGI. This CDR3 spans 15 amino acids. CDR3 DNA sequence: TGTGCCAGCAGCAACTCACACTCGGGAGGGTACGAGCAGTACTTC. The encoded protein is CASSNSHSGGYEQYF.

This clonotype has at least ten counts. This chain links TRBV6-1 with TRBJ2-7, with a tentative D call TRBD2 (6 bases). Germline loops: CDR1 MNHNS, CDR2 SASEGT. The V gene lost 6 bases and the J gene lost 1 base, with 16 bases spanning the gap. The CDR3 is 15 amino acids. The CDR3 protein is CASSAEGGLSYEQYF. CDR3 in DNA: TGTGCCAGCAGCGCGGAGGGAGGTCTTTCCTACGAGCAGTACTTC.

This clonotype has at least ten counts. The chain is built from TRBV28 and TRBJ1-2; D is undetermined. V lost 7 bases to trimming and J lost 8 bases, with 14 bases between them. The V gene's germline CDR1 is MDHEN and CDR2 SYDVKM. CDR3 length equals 12 residues. The chain's CDR3 is CASTGRTGGYTF. Written as DNA, the CDR3 is TGTGCCAGCACCGGACGGACGGGAGGCTACACCTTC.

This clonotype appeared a few times. The genes are TRBV9 and TRBJ1-6, with D unclear. CDR1 is SGDLS and CDR2 is YYNGEE in the germline V gene. This CDR3 has 14 residues. V lost 4 bases and J lost 5, with 10 bases in between. In DNA form, the CDR3 reads TGTGCCAGCAGCCTTCCTGGGAATAATTCACCCCTCCACTTT. Translation: CASSLPGNNSPLHF. The full variable domain, with the rest looked up from reference TRBV9 and TRBJ1-6, is DSGVTQTPKHLITATGQRVTLRCSPRSGDLSVYWYQQSLDQGLQFLIQYYNGEERAKGNILERFSAQQFPDLHSELNLSSLELGDSALYFCASSLPGNNSPLHFGNGTRLTVT.

This clonotype appeared many times. V gene TRBV6-5 combines with J gene TRBJ2-7; D unresolved. The V gene's germline CDR1 is MNHEY and CDR2 SVGAGI. V lost 2 bases and J lost 6, with 14 bases in between. This CDR3 has 14 amino acids. The CDR3 DNA sequence: TGTGCCAGCAGTTACACGCCGACCCTTATCGAGCAGTACTTC. Protein: CASSYTPTLIEQYF.

The CDR3 here is CASSLTPTPGEQYF. In DNA, the CDR3 is TGTGCCAGCAGTTTAACACCTACCCCGGGGGAGCAGTACTTC. This chain links TRBV28 with TRBJ2-7; possibly TRBD2 for D (5 bases). The CDR3 runs 14 residues. Germline loops: CDR1 MDHEN, CDR2 SYDVKM. V was shortened by 2 bases and J by 7 bases, with 15 bases between the two germline ends. The full variable domain, its missing parts supplied by reference TRBV28 and TRBJ2-7, is DVKVTQSSRYLVKRTGEKVFLECVQDMDHENMFWYRQDPGLGLRLIYFSYDVKMKEKGDIPEGYSVSREKKERFSLILESASTNQTSMYLCASSLTPTPGEQYFGPGTRLTVT.

This clonotype was seen a handful of times. The chain carries TRBV12-3 or TRBV12-4 and TRBJ1-1; the D is unclear. V lost 1 base and J lost 6, with 9 bases in between. The CDR3 contains 13 residues. In nucleotides, the CDR3 is TGTGCCAGCAGTTTAGGACCTACCGCTGAAGCTTTCTTT. Translated: CASSLGPTAEAFF.